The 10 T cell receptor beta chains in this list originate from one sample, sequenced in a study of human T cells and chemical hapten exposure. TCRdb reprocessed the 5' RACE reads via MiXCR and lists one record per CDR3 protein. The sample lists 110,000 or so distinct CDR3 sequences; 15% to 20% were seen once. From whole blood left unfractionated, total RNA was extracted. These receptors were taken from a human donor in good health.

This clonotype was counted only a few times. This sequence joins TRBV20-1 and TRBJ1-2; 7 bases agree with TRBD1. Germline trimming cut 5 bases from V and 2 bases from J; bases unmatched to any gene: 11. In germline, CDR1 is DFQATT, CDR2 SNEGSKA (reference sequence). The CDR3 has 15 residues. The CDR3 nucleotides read TGCAGTGCTCCGGGGAGAGGGGGCCCAAACTATGGCTACACCTTC. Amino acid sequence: CSAPGRGGPNYGYTF.

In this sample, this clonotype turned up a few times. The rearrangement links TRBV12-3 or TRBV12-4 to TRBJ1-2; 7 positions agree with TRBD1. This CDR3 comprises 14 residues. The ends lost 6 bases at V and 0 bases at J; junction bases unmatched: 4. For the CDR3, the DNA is TGTGCCAGCAGGAGACAGGGAACTAACTATGGCTACACCTTC. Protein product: CASRRQGTNYGYTF.

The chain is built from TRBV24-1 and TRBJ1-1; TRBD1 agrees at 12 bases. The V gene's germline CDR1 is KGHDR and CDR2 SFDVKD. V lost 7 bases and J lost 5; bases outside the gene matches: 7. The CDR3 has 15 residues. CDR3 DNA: TGTGCCACCAGGGGACAGGGGGCCATTGGAACTGAAGCTTTCTTT. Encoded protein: CATRGQGAIGTEAFF.

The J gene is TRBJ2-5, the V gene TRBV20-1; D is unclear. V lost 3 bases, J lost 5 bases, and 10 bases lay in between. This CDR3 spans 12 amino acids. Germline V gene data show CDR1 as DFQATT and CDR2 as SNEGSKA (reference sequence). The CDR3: CSARGPGETQYF. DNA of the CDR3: TGCAGTGCTAGGGGCCCCGGGGAGACCCAGTACTTC.

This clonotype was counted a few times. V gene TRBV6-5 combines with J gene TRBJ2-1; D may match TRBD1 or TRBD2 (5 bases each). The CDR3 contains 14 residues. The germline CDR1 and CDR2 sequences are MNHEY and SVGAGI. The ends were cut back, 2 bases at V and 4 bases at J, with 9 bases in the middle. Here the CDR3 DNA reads TGTGCCAGCAGTTACGGGACGTATTACAATGAGCAGTTCTTC. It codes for CASSYGTYYNEQFF.

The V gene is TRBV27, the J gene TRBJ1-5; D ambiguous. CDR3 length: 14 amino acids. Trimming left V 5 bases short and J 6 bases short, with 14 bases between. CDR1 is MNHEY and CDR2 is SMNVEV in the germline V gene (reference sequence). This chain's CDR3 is CASSPDANPQPQHF. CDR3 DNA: TGTGCCAGCAGTCCCGATGCGAACCCTCAGCCCCAGCATTTT.

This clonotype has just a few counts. The CDR3 region has the DNA TGTGCCTGGAGTGTACTGGACTATGGCTACACCTTC. This gives the protein CAWSVLDYGYTF. V usage is TRBV30 and J usage is TRBJ1-2; D call uncertain. Trimming removed 0 bases from V and 3 bases from J, with 5 bases in between. The CDR3 has 12 residues. Germline CDR1 is GTSNPN and CDR2 is SVGIG (reference sequence). Combining the CDR3 with reference TRBV30 and TRBJ1-2 gives the whole variable domain SQTIHQWPATLVQPVGSPLSLECTVEGTSNPNLYWYRQAAGRGLQLLFYSVGIGQISSEVPQNLSASRPQDRQFILSSKKLLLSDSGFYLCAWSVLDYGYTFGSGTRLTVV.

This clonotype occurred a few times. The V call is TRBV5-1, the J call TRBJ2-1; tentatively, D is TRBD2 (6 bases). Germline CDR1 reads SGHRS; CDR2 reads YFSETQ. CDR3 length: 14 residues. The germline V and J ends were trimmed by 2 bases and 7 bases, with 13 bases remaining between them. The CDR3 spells CASSLLTSGNEQFF. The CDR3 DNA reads TGCGCCAGCAGCTTATTGACCAGCGGGAATGAGCAGTTCTTC.

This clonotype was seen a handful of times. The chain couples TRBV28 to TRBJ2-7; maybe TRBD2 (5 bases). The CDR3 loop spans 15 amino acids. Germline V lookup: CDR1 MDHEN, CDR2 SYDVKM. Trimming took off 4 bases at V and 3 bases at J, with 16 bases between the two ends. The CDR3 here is CASSSPRGRYYEQYF. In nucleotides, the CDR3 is TGTGCCAGCAGTTCCCCCCGCGGGCGCTACTACGAGCAGTACTTC.

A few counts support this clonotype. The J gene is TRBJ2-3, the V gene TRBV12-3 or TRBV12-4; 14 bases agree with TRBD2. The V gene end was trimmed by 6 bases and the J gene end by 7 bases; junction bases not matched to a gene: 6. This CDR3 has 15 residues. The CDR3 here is CASRATSGRAYTQYF. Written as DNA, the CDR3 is TGTGCCAGCAGGGCGACTAGCGGGAGGGCTTATACGCAGTATTTT.